This T cell receptor (beta chain) comes out of a study of cytomegalovirus exposure and HLA in healthy donors. For the study at large: Unique TCR beta sequences numbering over 100 million came from approximately 180 million T cells in an earlier analysis. Membership in the Caucasian-associated ancestry cluster was found for 81% of nearly 400 genotyped donors. Study outcomes and limitations: CMV serostatus was the only recorded immune exposure for donors.

It was with 60 Vbeta and 13 Jbeta primers that the PCR ran. Only in-frame clones appear in the TCRdb table, and some are missing; sequencing was by immunoSEQ multiplex PCR. The table has over 150,000 clones, roughly four fifths seen once. This CDR3 region has 13 residues. Trimming took 1 base from V and 9 from J; bases not matched to a gene: 3. CDR1 is SGHAT and CDR2 is FQNNGV in the germline V gene. This clone has a single count. The antigen is unknown. The origin of this receptor is a woman between 18 and 29 years old in good health and CMV-seronegative. The sequenced sample consisted of PBMCs. The V and J genes are TRBV11-2 and TRBJ2-4, with TRBD2 matching 7 bases. The CDR3 nucleotides are TGTGCCAGCAGCTTAGGATGGGAGGGCATTCAGTACTTC. This encodes CASSLGWEGIQYF.